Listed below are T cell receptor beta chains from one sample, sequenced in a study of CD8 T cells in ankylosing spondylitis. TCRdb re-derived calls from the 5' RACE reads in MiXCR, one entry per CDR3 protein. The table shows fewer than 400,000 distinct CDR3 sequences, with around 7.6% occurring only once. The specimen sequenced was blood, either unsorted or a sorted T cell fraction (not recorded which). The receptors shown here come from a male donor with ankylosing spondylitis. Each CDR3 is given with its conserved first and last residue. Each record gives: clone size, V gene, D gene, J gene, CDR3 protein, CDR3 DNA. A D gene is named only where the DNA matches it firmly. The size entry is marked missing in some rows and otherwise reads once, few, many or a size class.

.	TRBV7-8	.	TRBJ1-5	CASSLSQGKRGQPQHF	TGTGCCAGCAGCTTAAGCCAGGGAAAGAGAGGTCAGCCCCAGCATTTT
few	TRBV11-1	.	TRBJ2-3	CASSLSGAADTQYF	TGTGCCAGCAGCTTATCGGGAGCGGCAGATACGCAGTATTTT
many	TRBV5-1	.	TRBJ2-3	CASSLTGVKVDTQYF	TGCGCCAGCAGCTTGACGGGAGTCAAGGTAGATACGCAGTATTTT
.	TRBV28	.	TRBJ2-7	CASSLRVGFHYEQYF	TGTGCCAGCAGTTTAAGGGTGGGATTCCACTACGAGCAGTACTTC
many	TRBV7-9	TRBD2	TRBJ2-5	CALRGLAETQYF	TGTGCCTTACGAGGACTAGCAGAGACCCAGTACTTC
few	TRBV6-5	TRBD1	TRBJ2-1	CASSYVRGFDEQFF	TGTGCCAGCAGTTATGTCAGGGGGTTCGATGAGCAGTTCTTC
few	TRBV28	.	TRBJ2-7	CASSLRQANYEQYF	TGTGCCAGCAGTTTGAGACAGGCAAACTACGAGCAGTACTTC
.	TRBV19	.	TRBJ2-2	CASRPRALNTGELFF	TGTGCCAGTAGACCTAGGGCGCTGAACACCGGGGAGCTGTTTTTT
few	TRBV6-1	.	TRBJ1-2	CASSVTVGSVGYTF	TGTGCCAGCAGTGTGACAGTAGGATCGGTTGGCTACACCTTC
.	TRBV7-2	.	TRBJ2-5	CASSLDASGQETQYF	TGTGCCAGCAGCTTAGATGCCAGCGGCCAAGAGACCCAGTACTTC
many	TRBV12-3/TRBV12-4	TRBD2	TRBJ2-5	CASSFSGGETQYF	TGTGCCAGCAGTTTCTCGGGGGGAGAGACCCAGTACTTC
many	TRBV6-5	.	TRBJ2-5	CASSYETPPGTQYF	TGTGCCAGCAGTTACGAGACACCCCCAGGGACCCAGTACTTC
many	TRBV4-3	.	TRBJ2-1	CASSQAAGPAYNEQFF	TGCGCCAGCAGCCAAGCTGCGGGACCCGCCTACAATGAGCAGTTCTTC
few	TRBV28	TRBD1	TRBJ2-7	CASSLVQGQVGEQYF	TGTGCCAGCAGTTTAGTTCAAGGACAGGTGGGAGAGCAGTACTTC
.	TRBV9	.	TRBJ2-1	CASSVGTGSYNEQFF	TGTGCCAGCAGCGTCGGGACTGGCTCCTACAATGAGCAGTTCTTC
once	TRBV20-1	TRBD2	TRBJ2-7	CIAGPTSGSPYEQYF	TGCATCGCGGGCCCGACTAGCGGGAGCCCCTACGAGCAGTACTTC
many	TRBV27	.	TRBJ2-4	CASSVMASAKNIQYF	TGTGCCAGCAGTGTCATGGCTTCAGCCAAAAACATTCAGTACTTC
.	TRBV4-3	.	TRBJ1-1	CASSQDSYPGAEAFF	TGCGCCAGCAGCCAAGATTCTTACCCGGGGGCTGAAGCTTTCTTT
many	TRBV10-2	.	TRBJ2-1	CASRDKASSYNEQFF	TGCGCCAGCAGAGACAAGGCTAGCTCCTACAATGAGCAGTTCTTC
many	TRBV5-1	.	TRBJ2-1	CASSLEHHEQFF	TGCGCCAGCAGCTTGGAGCATCATGAGCAGTTCTTC
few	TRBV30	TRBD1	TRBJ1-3	CAWERDRVTGNTIYF	TGTGCCTGGGAACGGGACAGGGTTACTGGAAACACCATATATTTT
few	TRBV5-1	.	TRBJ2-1	CASSFSRDNEQFF	TGCGCCAGCAGCTTTTCTAGAGACAATGAGCAGTTCTTC
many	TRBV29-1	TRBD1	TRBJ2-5	CSVGRTGETQYF	TGCAGCGTGGGGCGGACAGGAGAGACCCAGTACTTC
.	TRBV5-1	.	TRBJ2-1	CASSDSTGPEQFF	TGCGCCAGCAGCGATTCAACTGGACCGGAGCAGTTCTTC
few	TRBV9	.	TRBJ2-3	CASSVGGAQPINTDTQYF	TGTGCCAGCAGCGTAGGGGGAGCACAACCTATAAACACAGATACGCAGTATTTT
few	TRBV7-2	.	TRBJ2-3	CASSLVVVLADTQYF	TGTGCCAGCAGCTTAGTCGTGGTACTTGCAGATACGCAGTATTTT